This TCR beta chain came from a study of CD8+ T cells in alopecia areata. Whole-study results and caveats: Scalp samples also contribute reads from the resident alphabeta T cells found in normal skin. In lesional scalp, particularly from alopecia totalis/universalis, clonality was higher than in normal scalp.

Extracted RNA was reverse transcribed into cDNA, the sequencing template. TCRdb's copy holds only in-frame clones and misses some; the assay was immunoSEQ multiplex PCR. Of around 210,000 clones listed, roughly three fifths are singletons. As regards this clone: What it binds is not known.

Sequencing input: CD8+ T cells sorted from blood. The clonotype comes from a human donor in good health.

The CDR3 loop is CATAWRDATGELFF. CDR3 sequence (DNA): TGCGCCACCGCTTGGCGAGACGCGACCGGGGAGCTGTTTTTT. The chain is built from TRBV5-1 and TRBJ2-2; D gene unclear. Germline assignment: CDR1 SGHRS and CDR2 YFSETQ. CDR3 length: 14 amino acids. V lost 9 bases, J lost 5 bases, and 17 bases lay in between.